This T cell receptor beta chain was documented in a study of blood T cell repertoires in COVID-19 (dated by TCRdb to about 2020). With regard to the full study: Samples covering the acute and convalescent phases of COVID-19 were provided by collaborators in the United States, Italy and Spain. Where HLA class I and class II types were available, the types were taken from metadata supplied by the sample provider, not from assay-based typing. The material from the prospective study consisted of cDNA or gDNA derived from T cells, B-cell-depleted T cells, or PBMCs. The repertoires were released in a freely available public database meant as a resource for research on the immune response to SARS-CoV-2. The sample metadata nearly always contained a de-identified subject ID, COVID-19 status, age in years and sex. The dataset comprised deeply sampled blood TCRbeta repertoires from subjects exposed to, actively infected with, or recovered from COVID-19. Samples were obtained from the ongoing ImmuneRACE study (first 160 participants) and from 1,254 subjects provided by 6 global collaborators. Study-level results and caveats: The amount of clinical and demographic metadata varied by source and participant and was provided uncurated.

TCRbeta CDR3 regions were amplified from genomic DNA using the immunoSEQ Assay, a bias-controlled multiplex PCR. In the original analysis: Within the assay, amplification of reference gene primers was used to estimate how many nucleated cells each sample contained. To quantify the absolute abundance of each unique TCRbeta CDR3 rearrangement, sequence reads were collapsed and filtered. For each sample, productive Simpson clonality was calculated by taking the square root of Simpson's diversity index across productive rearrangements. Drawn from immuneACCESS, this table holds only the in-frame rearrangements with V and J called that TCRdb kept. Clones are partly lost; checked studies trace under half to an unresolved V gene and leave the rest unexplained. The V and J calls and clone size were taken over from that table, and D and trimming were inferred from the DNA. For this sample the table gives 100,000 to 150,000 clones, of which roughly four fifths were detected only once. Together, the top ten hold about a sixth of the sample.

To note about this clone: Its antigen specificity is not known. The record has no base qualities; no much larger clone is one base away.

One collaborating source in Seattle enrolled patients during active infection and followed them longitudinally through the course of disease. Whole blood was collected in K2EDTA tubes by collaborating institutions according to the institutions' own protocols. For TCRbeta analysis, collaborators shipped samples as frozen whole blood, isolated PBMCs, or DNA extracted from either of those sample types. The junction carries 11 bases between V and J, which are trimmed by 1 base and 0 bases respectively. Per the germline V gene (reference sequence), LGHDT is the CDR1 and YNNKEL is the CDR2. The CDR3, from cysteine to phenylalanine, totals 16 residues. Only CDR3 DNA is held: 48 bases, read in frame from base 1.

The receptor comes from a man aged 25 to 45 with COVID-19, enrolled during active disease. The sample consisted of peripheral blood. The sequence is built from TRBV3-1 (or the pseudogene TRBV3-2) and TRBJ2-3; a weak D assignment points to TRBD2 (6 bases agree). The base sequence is TGTGCCAGCAGCCAAGGAGCGGGCCCTAGCACAGATACGCAGTATTTT. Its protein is CASSQGAGPSTDTQYF.